The entry below gives a single T cell receptor beta chain sequence along with its context. Antigen unknown. TCRdb re-called the 5' RACE reads with MiXCR, one entry per CDR3 protein. The sample yields 200,000 to 300,000 distinct CDR3 sequences, less than 20% seen once. The data are from a study of T-cell memory formation after mild COVID-19. The CDR3 spans 14 residues. Germline values: CDR1 SGHTA, CDR2 FQGNSA. With 8 bases clipped from V and 4 bases from J, the junction kept 10 bases outside the gene matches. Study-wide points: Nothing confirmed that second-wave clones peaking on day 37 were specific for SARS-CoV-2.

Specimen: PBMCs or a T cell subset sorted from them (not recorded which). The sequence derives from an adult woman who had mild COVID-19 (a few samples of this study predate the infection). Cell type and time point are not known. The chain uses TRBV7-2 and TRBJ1-1; 7 bases fit TRBD1. CDR3 protein: CASVDREISTEAFF. The CDR3 nucleotides are TGTGCCAGCGTTGACAGGGAGATCAGCACTGAAGCTTTCTTT. The variable domain in full, completed from reference TRBV7-2 and TRBJ1-1, reads GAGVSQSPSNKVTEKGKDVELRCDPISGHTALYWYRQSLGQGLEFLIYFQGNSAPDKSGLPSDRFSAERTGGSVSTLTIQRTQQEDSAVYLCASVDREISTEAFFGQGTRLTVV.